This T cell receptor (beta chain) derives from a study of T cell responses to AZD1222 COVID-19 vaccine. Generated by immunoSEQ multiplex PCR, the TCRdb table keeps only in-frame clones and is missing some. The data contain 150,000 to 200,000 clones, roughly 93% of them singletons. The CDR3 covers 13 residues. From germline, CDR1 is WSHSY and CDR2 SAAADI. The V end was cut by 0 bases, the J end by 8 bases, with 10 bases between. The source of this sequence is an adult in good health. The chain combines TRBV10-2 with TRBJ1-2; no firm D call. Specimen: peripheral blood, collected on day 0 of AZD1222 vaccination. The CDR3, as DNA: TGCGCCAGCAGTGAGTCGATCCCTAACGGCTACACCTTC. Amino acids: CASSESIPNGYTF.